Below are 24 T cell receptor beta chains sequenced from a single sample in a study of blood T cell repertoires in COVID-19. Using immunoSEQ multiplex PCR, the repertoire was profiled, and TCRdb retains in-frame clones only, with some absent. This sample carries over 10,000 clones, 86% of them seen once, and the ten largest clones take roughly 51%. Sample: peripheral blood. These receptors were taken from a man at least 80 years old with acute or convalescent COVID-19.

The chain is built from TRBV3-1 (or the pseudogene TRBV3-2) and TRBJ2-1, with D possibly being TRBD1 (5 bases). The CDR3 loop spans 12 amino acids. V dropped 3 bases and J dropped 10 bases, with 10 bases sitting between them. Germline V gene data show CDR1 as LGHDT and CDR2 as YNNKEL (reference sequence). This CDR3 is CASSQDISEQFF. In nucleotides, the CDR3 is TGTGCCAGCAGCCAGGACATTTCCGAGCAGTTCTTC.

J is TRBJ1-2 and V is TRBV7-9, with 11 bases lining up with TRBD1. V shed 2 bases, J shed 0 bases, and the junction held 8 bases outside the gene matches. CDR3 length: 18 amino acids. Germline CDR1 SEHNR, CDR2 FQNEAQ (reference sequence). CDR3 loop: CASSLRVRTGGSNYGYTF. In DNA form, the CDR3 reads TGTGCCAGCAGCTTAAGGGTTCGGACAGGGGGCTCTAACTATGGCTACACCTTC.

The J gene is TRBJ2-5, the V gene TRBV15; D is possibly TRBD2 (5 bases). This CDR3 has 15 amino acids. Trimming pared 0 bases from V and 4 bases from J, leaving 12 bases between. Germline-derived CDR1 and CDR2 are LNHNV and YYDKDF (reference sequence). CDR3 DNA: TGTGCCACCAGCAGAGATCCGGGGTGGAGAGAGACCCAGTACTTC. Residues: CATSRDPGWRETQYF. Using reference TRBV15 and TRBJ2-5 for the parts outside the CDR3, the full variable domain is DAMVIQNPRYQVTQFGKPVTLSCSQTLNHNVMYWYQQKSSQAPKLLFHYYDKDFNNEADTPDNFQSRRPNTSFCFLDIRSPGLGDTAMYLCATSRDPGWRETQYFGPGTRLLVL.

The gene calls are TRBV5-6 and TRBJ2-1; no firm D call. From germline, CDR1 is SGHDT and CDR2 YYEEEE. V dropped 1 base and J dropped 1 base, with 12 bases sitting between them. The CDR3 consists of 16 residues. CDR3 region: CASSLYLLVSYNEQFF. DNA for the CDR3: TGTGCCAGCAGCTTGTACTTGTTAGTTTCCTACAATGAGCAGTTCTTC.

This chain joins TRBV5-6 and TRBJ2-7; 7 positions match TRBD1. CDR1 is SGHDT, CDR2 YYEEEE, per germline. The trim removed 4 bases at V and 3 bases at J, leaving 4 bases unmatched. The CDR3 is 13 residues long. The chain's CDR3 is CASSLRTGYEQYF. CDR3 DNA: TGTGCCAGCAGCCTAAGGACAGGCTACGAGCAGTACTTC.

The CDR3 spells CAWSVFSSGANTGELFF. The CDR3 DNA sequence: TGTGCCTGGAGTGTCTTTTCCAGCGGGGCGAACACCGGGGAGCTGTTTTTT. J is TRBJ2-2 and V is TRBV30; 7 bases match TRBD2. The CDR3 covers 17 residues. The V and J ends lost 0 bases and 0 bases, in that order; junction bases with no gene match: 7. Germline values: CDR1 GTSNPN, CDR2 SVGIG (reference sequence).

The rearrangement links TRBV18 to TRBJ2-5; TRBD1 is a possible D gene (6 bases). Germline lookup yields CDR1 KGHSH and CDR2 LQKENI. The CDR3 sequence is 14 residues long. V dropped 6 bases and J dropped 4 bases, with 15 bases sitting between them. Here the CDR3 DNA reads TGTGCCAGCTCGTCTGGACAGCCCCCAGAGACCCAGTACTTC. Protein: CASSSGQPPETQYF.

This clone was seen just once. The rearrangement links TRBV5-1 to TRBJ2-5; 10 bases are shared with TRBD2. The CDR3 covers 15 residues. Trimming took 1 base from V and 5 from J; bases not matched to a gene: 5. Germline CDR1 is SGHRS and CDR2 is YFSETQ. The CDR3 is CASSLPSGSVETQYF. The CDR3 nucleotides are TGCGCCAGCAGCTTGCCTAGCGGGAGTGTGGAGACCCAGTACTTC.

The DNA of the CDR3 is TGTGCCAGCTCACCACGGACACAGCGAGACAATCAGCCCCAGCATTTT. Translating it yields CASSPRTQRDNQPQHF. The chain uses TRBV18 and TRBJ1-5, with D tentatively TRBD1 (5 bases). Looked up from germline, CDR1 is KGHSH and CDR2 is LQKENI. V shed 1 base and J shed 3 bases, with 13 bases lying between them. The CDR3 consists of 16 residues.

This chain connects TRBV6-6 to TRBJ2-2; 8 bases are shared with TRBD2. CDR3 length equals 16 residues. CDR1 is MNHNY and CDR2 is SVGAGI in the germline V gene (reference sequence). V shed 4 bases, J shed 6 bases, and the junction held 10 bases outside the gene matches. The CDR3 is CASSSGTRGVAGELFF. CDR3 sequence (DNA): TGTGCCAGCAGTTCCGGGACTAGGGGAGTAGCCGGGGAGCTGTTTTTT.

The chain combines TRBV3-1 (or the pseudogene TRBV3-2) with TRBJ2-1, with TRBD2 identical over 12 bases. Germline assignment: CDR1 LGHDT and CDR2 YNNKEL (reference sequence). The CDR3 consists of 19 residues. V was clipped by 3 bases and J by 0 bases; unmatched bases: 9. Here the CDR3 reads CASSHTTSGGSISYNEQFF. The DNA for the CDR3 is TGTGCCAGCAGCCACACCACTAGCGGGGGGTCGATCTCCTACAATGAGCAGTTCTTC.

The chain links TRBV9 to TRBJ2-2, with D perhaps matching TRBD1 (7 bases). V lost 5 bases and J lost 2, with 13 bases in between. This CDR3 spans 15 amino acids. Germline CDR1 SGDLS, CDR2 YYNGEE. The CDR3 is CASRAGQINTGELFF. DNA for the CDR3: TGTGCCAGCAGGGCGGGACAGATTAACACCGGGGAGCTGTTTTTT.

This clone has just one count. The rearrangement joins TRBV5-5 to TRBJ2-7; a weak D match, TRBD1 (7 bases). CDR3 size: 17 residues. CDR1 is SGHKS and CDR2 is YYEKEE in the germline V gene (reference sequence). V was pared by 0 bases and J by 0 bases, with 16 bases between. This CDR3 is CASSLAAAGQLSYEQYF. In nucleotides, the CDR3 is TGTGCCAGCAGCTTGGCCGCGGCGGGACAGCTCTCCTACGAGCAGTACTTC.

This clone came up once. The chain employs TRBV3-1 (or the pseudogene TRBV3-2) and TRBJ1-4; D gene ambiguous. CDR1 and CDR2 (germline): LGHDT, YNNKEL (reference sequence). Between the trimmed V and J ends, which lost 2 bases and 5 bases, there was a span of 6 bases. This CDR3 spans 13 amino acids. The CDR3 bases are TGTGCCAGCAGCCAACGGGAGAATGAAAAACTGTTTTTT. Protein product: CASSQRENEKLFF.

The rearrangement links TRBV10-1 to TRBJ2-1; 8 nucleotides line up with TRBD2. V was pared by 1 base and J by 5 bases, with 4 bases of the junction left unmatched. The germline V gene encodes CDR1 WNHNN and CDR2 SYGVQD (reference sequence). The CDR3 loop spans 15 amino acids. The CDR3 DNA is TGCGCCAGCAGTGAGTTAGCGGGGAGGAACAATGAGCAGTTCTTC. Translation gives CASSELAGRNNEQFF.

The V call is TRBV27, the J call TRBJ1-1, with D possibly being TRBD1 (6 bases). Germline V gene sequence: CDR1 MNHEY, CDR2 SMNVEV (reference sequence). The V end lost 7 bases, the J end lost 5 bases, and 8 bases lay between the germline ends. This CDR3 is 11 amino acids long. CDR3: CASKTGTEAFF. CDR3 in DNA: TGTGCCAGCAAAACAGGGACTGAAGCTTTCTTT.

The chain combines TRBV27 with TRBJ2-7; TRBD1 is a possible D gene (6 bases). Germline V CDR1 and CDR2: MNHEY, SMNVEV (reference sequence). Trimming pared 6 bases from V and 0 bases from J, leaving 12 bases between. This CDR3 region has 14 residues. CDR3 loop: CASSGQSSSYEQYF. The CDR3 bases are TGTGCCAGCAGCGGACAGTCGAGCTCCTACGAGCAGTACTTC.

This clone appeared a few times. The chain has TRBV6-2 or TRBV6-3 and TRBJ2-7, with D perhaps matching TRBD1 (6 bases). Germline CDR1 reads MNHEY; CDR2 reads SVGEGT. The CDR3 runs 17 residues. V shed 2 bases and J shed 5 bases, with 22 bases lying between them. CDR3 amino acids: CASSYHTRGLFTNEQYF. In DNA form, the CDR3 reads TGTGCCAGCAGTTACCACACCAGGGGTCTCTTTACTAACGAGCAGTACTTC.

The J gene is TRBJ2-4, the V gene TRBV5-6, with 9 bases aligning to TRBD1. The CDR3 is 15 residues long. V was pared by 4 bases and J by 8 bases, with 10 bases of the junction left unmatched. Per germline, CDR1 SGHDT and CDR2 YYEEEE. In DNA, the CDR3 is TGTGCCAGCAGCATTTACAGGGGGCCGGTGGACATTCAGTACTTC. Translated, it gives CASSIYRGPVDIQYF.

The chain uses TRBV11-2 and TRBJ1-2; D ambiguous. Trimming removed 2 bases at V and 0 bases at J, with 13 bases between. The V gene's germline CDR1 is SGHAT and CDR2 FQNNGV. The CDR3 is made up of 16 amino acids. CDR3 sequence: CASSLNPQLANYGYTF. The CDR3 DNA reads TGTGCCAGCAGCTTAAACCCTCAGCTAGCTAACTATGGCTACACCTTC.

V and J are TRBV11-1 and TRBJ2-1; 14 bases line up with TRBD2. With 5 bases clipped from V and 7 bases from J, the junction kept 4 bases outside the gene matches. The CDR3 length is 15 residues. Germline V gene lookup returns CDR1 SGHAT and CDR2 FQDESV (reference sequence). Written as DNA, the CDR3 is TGTGCCAGCAGCCCGACTAGCGGGAGGGGGAATGAGCAGTTCTTC. This codes for CASSPTSGRGNEQFF.

The chain employs TRBV30 and TRBJ1-2; 8 bases are a match to TRBD1. Germline assignment: CDR1 GTSNPN and CDR2 SVGIG (reference sequence). The junction had 5 bases not matched to a gene; V was cut back by 2 bases and J by 6 bases. This CDR3 is built from 13 residues. CDR3 residues: CAWSWRQGHGYTF. The CDR3 region has the DNA TGTGCCTGGAGTTGGCGACAGGGGCATGGCTACACCTTC.

This clone occurred once. The chain has TRBV18 and TRBJ2-1; D call uncertain. V lost 3 bases to trimming and J lost 4 bases, with 7 bases between them. There are 13 residues in the CDR3. CDR1 is KGHSH and CDR2 is LQKENI in the germline V gene. The CDR3 region has the DNA TGTGCCAGCTCACCTACACAGTACAATGAGCAGTTCTTC. It yields the protein CASSPTQYNEQFF.

The chain carries TRBV6-5 and TRBJ1-1, with D unresolved. Trimming cost V 7 bases and J 1 base, with 10 bases left between them. This CDR3 contains 13 residues. Germline-derived CDR1 and CDR2 are MNHEY and SVGAGI. The CDR3, as DNA: TGTGCCAGCATGGCACCACCGAACACTGAAGCTTTCTTT. Translation gives CASMAPPNTEAFF.